Each of the 16 T cell receptor beta chains below was sequenced from the same sample in a study of blood T cell repertoires in COVID-19. Using immunoSEQ multiplex PCR, the repertoire was profiled, and TCRdb retains in-frame clones only, with some absent. This sample has approximately 240,000 clones; around four fifths occur once, and the top ten carry 4%. Sequencing was performed on peripheral blood. The receptors originated from a man in his fifties or sixties with acute or convalescent COVID-19.

V is TRBV11-3 and J is TRBJ1-1, with 9 bases that match TRBD1. The V and J ends lost 2 bases and 1 base, in that order; junction bases with no gene match: 2. The CDR3 has 15 residues. Germline V gene lookup returns CDR1 SGHNT and CDR2 YENEEA. CDR3 nucleotide sequence: TGTGCCAGCAGCTTACCGGGACAGGGGAACACTGAAGCTTTCTTT. Its translation: CASSLPGQGNTEAFF.

The V and J genes are TRBV6-5 and TRBJ1-2; 7 nucleotides align to TRBD1. This CDR3 comprises 13 residues. Trimming at V came to 5 bases and at J to 6 bases, leaving 6 bases not matched to a gene. The germline V gene has CDR1 MNHEY and CDR2 SVGAGI. CDR3 loop: CASSRRQGNGYTF. The CDR3 DNA reads TGTGCCAGCAGTCGACGACAGGGTAATGGCTACACCTTC.

The chain employs TRBV19 and TRBJ2-6; D uncertain. Germline V gives CDR1 LNHDA, CDR2 SQIVND (reference sequence). V was clipped by 6 bases and J by 0 bases, with 6 bases between them. The CDR3 is 14 amino acids. In DNA form, the CDR3 reads TGTGCCAGTAGACAGAGCTCTGGGGCCAACGTCCTGACTTTC. This sequence encodes CASRQSSGANVLTF.

V usage is TRBV4-1 and J usage is TRBJ1-3; D is undetermined. The V gene lost 5 bases and the J gene lost 0 bases, with 5 bases spanning the gap. Looked up from germline, CDR1 is MGHRA and CDR2 is YSYEKL. CDR3 length: 13 amino acids. As DNA, the CDR3 is TGCGCCAGCAGCTTATACTCTGGAAACACCATATATTTT. Amino acid sequence: CASSLYSGNTIYF.

This clone was counted a few times. The same CDR3 is also encoded by other DNA sequences in this sample. The chain has TRBV24-1 and TRBJ2-3; 13 bases are a match to TRBD2. Germline V gene data show CDR1 as KGHDR and CDR2 as SFDVKD. The CDR3 contains 16 residues. V gave up 4 bases and J gave up 4 bases; unmatched junction bases: 4. The CDR3 is CATSDTSGGAPDTQYF. CDR3 bases: TGTGCCACCAGTGACACTAGCGGGGGGGCCCCAGATACGCAGTATTTT.

The CDR3 bases are TGTGCCAGTAGTATAGACGCCGGGACAGGGGACGGCACAGATACGCAGTATTTT. This sequence encodes CASSIDAGTGDGTDTQYF. The V call is TRBV19, the J call TRBJ2-3; 10 bases fit TRBD1. Germline loops: CDR1 LNHDA, CDR2 SQIVND (reference sequence). V dropped 0 bases and J dropped 1; count of bases not matched to a gene: 7. The CDR3 spans 18 residues.

In this sample, this clone turned up a few times. J is TRBJ1-4 and V is TRBV7-9, with 7 bases that match TRBD1. V lost 5 bases and J lost 2; bases outside the gene matches: 8. Looked up from germline, CDR1 is SEHNR and CDR2 is FQNEAQ (reference sequence). CDR3 size: 16 residues. CDR3 nucleotides: TGTGCCAGCAGCACTACCGTACAGGGGACTAATGAAAAACTGTTTTTT. Encoded protein: CASSTTVQGTNEKLFF.

The chain carries TRBV19 and TRBJ1-1, with 8 positions matching TRBD1. CDR3 length: 13 amino acids. The germline CDR1 and CDR2 sequences are LNHDA and SQIVND (reference sequence). V lost 5 bases, J lost 10 bases, and 9 bases stayed unmatched. The CDR3 DNA is TGTGCCAGTAGTGGGCAAGGACAGGGAGCAGCTTTCTTT. Protein product: CASSGQGQGAAFF. The whole variable domain, remainder taken from reference TRBV19 and TRBJ1-1, is DGGITQSPKYLFRKEGQNVTLSCEQNLNHDAMYWYRQDPGQGLRLIYYSQIVNDFQKGDIAEGYSVSREKKESFPLTVTSAQKNPTAFYLCASSGQGQGAAFFGQGTRLTVV.

The CDR3 nucleotides are TGTGCAAGTCGCGAGGACAGGGTTGGTGGCTACACCTTC. Residues: CASREDRVGGYTF. This rearrangement joins TRBV12-2 to TRBJ1-2; the DNA was not compared with TRBD1, the D call given in the table. TRBV12-2 is marked as a pseudogene. The CDR3 length is 13 residues.

The V call is TRBV5-5, the J call TRBJ1-5; 12 nucleotides align to TRBD1. The germline gives CDR1 SGHKS, CDR2 YYEKEE (reference sequence). Germline trimming cut 4 bases from V and 1 base from J; bases unmatched to any gene: 9. The CDR3 runs to 18 residues. The CDR3 bases are TGTGCCAGCAGCACATCCGGGACAGGGGGCGTGAGCAATCAGCCCCAGCATTTT. Translating it yields CASSTSGTGGVSNQPQHF.

The CDR3 here is CASSVGQGDGYTF. The DNA of the CDR3 is TGTGCCAGCAGCGTAGGGCAGGGCGACGGCTACACCTTC. V is TRBV9 and J is TRBJ1-2; the D gene is possibly TRBD1 (5 bases). The CDR3 is 13 amino acids. CDR1 SGDLS and CDR2 YYNGEE come from the germline V gene. V was shortened by 0 bases and J by 8 bases, with 11 bases between the two germline ends. Full variable domain (remainder filled in from reference TRBV9 and TRBJ1-2): DSGVTQTPKHLITATGQRVTLRCSPRSGDLSVYWYQQSLDQGLQFLIQYYNGEERAKGNILERFSAQQFPDLHSELNLSSLELGDSALYFCASSVGQGDGYTFGSGTRLTVV.

This clone was seen more than once but under ten times. J is TRBJ2-2 and V is TRBV3-1 (or the pseudogene TRBV3-2); D may be TRBD1 (5 bases). CDR3 length: 12 amino acids. With 6 bases removed from V and 8 bases from J, the gap between germline ends came to 10 bases. Germline assignment: CDR1 LGHDT and CDR2 YNNKEL (reference sequence). The CDR3 sequence is CASSSTAGELFF. The CDR3 DNA reads TGTGCCAGCAGTTCGACAGCGGGGGAGCTGTTTTTT.

Only a few counts were recorded for this clone. This chain uses TRBV19 with TRBJ1-1, with TRBD1 identical over 7 bases. Germline CDR1 is LNHDA and CDR2 is SQIVND (reference sequence). V lost 7 bases and J lost 3; bases outside the gene matches: 5. The CDR3 totals 13 residues. The CDR3: CASTLDRDTEAFF. The CDR3 DNA follows: TGTGCCAGTACCCTCGACAGGGACACTGAAGCTTTCTTT.

The chain joins TRBV10-1 to TRBJ1-5; D is unclear. The CDR3 extends over 13 amino acids. Trimming removed 0 bases from V and 5 bases from J, with 5 bases in between. Germline V gives CDR1 WNHNN, CDR2 SYGVQD (reference sequence). The CDR3 region is CASSESQDQPQHF. In DNA, the CDR3 is TGCGCCAGCAGTGAGTCGCAGGATCAGCCCCAGCATTTT.

J is TRBJ1-4 and V is TRBV5-1; D unclear. This CDR3 contains 14 residues. Germline assignment: CDR1 SGHRS and CDR2 YFSETQ. Trimming shortened V by 6 bases and J by 0 bases, and 9 bases separated the two germline ends. The CDR3 DNA reads TGCGCCAGCAAGCGGGGAGCAACTAATGAAAAACTGTTTTTT. The encoded protein is CASKRGATNEKLFF.

The chain combines TRBV9 with TRBJ1-3; D is possibly TRBD1 (5 bases). Trimming left V 2 bases short and J 1 base short, with 16 bases between. Germline V gene data show CDR1 as SGDLS and CDR2 as YYNGEE. The length of the CDR3 is 17 residues. The CDR3 bases are TGTGCCAGCAGCGTGACCCTTGGGGGGAGGTCTGGAAACACCATATATTTT. Translating gives CASSVTLGGRSGNTIYF.